The sequence of this TCR beta chain was determined in a study of blood T cell repertoires in COVID-19. Whole-study context: Sample material is recorded as cDNA or gDNA derived from T cells, B-cell-depleted T cells, or PBMCs.

Trimming took 5 bases from V and 4 from J, leaving 3 bases between them. The CDR3 spans 11 residues. CDR1 is LNHDA and CDR2 is SQIVND in the germline V gene (reference sequence). This clone turned up a few times. Sequencing was performed with immunoSEQ multiplex PCR; in TCRdb, only in-frame clones are kept and a portion is missing. The sample contains around 200,000 clones, about 87% of which appear only once. What was sequenced was PBMCs or T cells enriched from blood (not recorded which). This receptor was identified in a man aged 30 to 39 who had recovered from COVID-19. This sequence joins TRBV19 and TRBJ2-1; D not certain. The CDR3 loop reads CASSSYNEQFF. CDR3 sequence (DNA): TGTGCCAGTAGTTCTTACAATGAGCAGTTCTTC.